This T cell receptor beta chain was documented in a study of human thymus T cells. Donors consisted of healthy Finnish infants (having corrective surgery for congenital heart defects). During surgery, about 0.5-1 mL peripheral blood was drawn from four of eight donors. The table came from immunoSEQ multiplex PCR; TCRdb's copy has only in-frame clones and leaves some out. The sample lists 55,000 to 70,000 clones; around 94% were seen once. The CDR3 is made up of 15 amino acids. Germline V gene lookup returns CDR1 MNHEY and CDR2 SVGAGI. V was pared by 2 bases and J by 0 bases, with 9 bases between. Source material: blood. The sequence was collected from a boy less than two years old with a congenital heart defect but otherwise immunologically healthy. The V call is TRBV6-5, the J call TRBJ2-3; D is unresolved. In DNA form, the CDR3 reads TGTGCCAGCAGTTACACGCCAGGCAGCACAGATACGCAGTATTTT. Amino acids: CASSYTPGSTDTQYF.